This entry lists 30 T cell receptor beta chains sequenced from one sample in a study of blood T cell repertoires in COVID-19. The table came from immunoSEQ multiplex PCR; TCRdb's copy has only in-frame clones and leaves some out. The table includes some 83,000 clones, around 85% detected once. The specimen sequenced was peripheral blood. The source is a woman aged 80 or over with active or convalescent COVID-19.

This chain links TRBV6-1 with TRBJ2-7; D uncertain. V gave up 2 bases and J gave up 2 bases, with 13 bases separating them. Germline lookup yields CDR1 MNHNS and CDR2 SASEGT. The CDR3 contains 15 residues. CDR3 loop: CASSENPLSAYEQYF. The CDR3 DNA sequence: TGTGCCAGCAGTGAAAATCCCCTTTCGGCCTACGAGCAGTACTTC.

The chain employs TRBV2 and TRBJ2-2; 10 bases map to TRBD1. The CDR3 covers 15 residues. Germline assignment: CDR1 SNHLY and CDR2 FYNNEI. The V segment lost 4 bases and the J segment 6 bases; nucleotides outside the gene matches: 5. CDR3 loop: CASSVTGGEAGELFF. CDR3 nucleotides: TGTGCCAGCAGTGTGACAGGGGGCGAGGCCGGGGAGCTGTTTTTT.

The chain joins TRBV3-1 (or the pseudogene TRBV3-2) to TRBJ2-1, with D maybe TRBD2 (6 bases). V was clipped by 1 base and J by 2 bases, with 6 bases between them. This CDR3 comprises 14 residues. Germline V lookup: CDR1 LGHDT, CDR2 YNNKEL (reference sequence). The CDR3 reads CASSQGGAYNEQFF. CDR3 DNA sequence: TGTGCCAGCAGCCAAGGGGGGGCCTACAATGAGCAGTTCTTC.

V and J are TRBV3-1 (or the pseudogene TRBV3-2) and TRBJ2-7, with D perhaps matching TRBD2 (6 bases). CDR3 length: 18 amino acids. Germline V CDR1 and CDR2: LGHDT, YNNKEL (reference sequence). V lost 0 bases to trimming and J lost 0 bases, with 18 bases between them. CDR3 in amino acids: CASSQERGVGVSSYEQYF. The CDR3 nucleotides read TGTGCCAGCAGCCAAGAGCGCGGGGTCGGAGTTAGCTCCTACGAGCAGTACTTC.

The chain has TRBV6-6 and TRBJ2-2, with D perhaps matching TRBD2 (6 bases). The CDR3 covers 16 residues. Germline V gene lookup returns CDR1 MNHNY and CDR2 SVGAGI (reference sequence). Trimming took 5 bases from V and 6 from J, leaving 19 bases between them. This CDR3 is CASSHGDAGGAGELFF. The CDR3 DNA reads TGTGCCAGCAGTCACGGGGACGCTGGCGGGGCCGGGGAGCTGTTTTTT.

The V call is TRBV7-9, the J call TRBJ1-1; unclear D gene. Germline loops: CDR1 SEHNR, CDR2 FQNEAQ (reference sequence). The CDR3 is made up of 13 amino acids. Deletions cut 5 bases from V and 1 base from J, with 8 bases between. CDR3: CASSLSGNTEAFF. The CDR3 DNA reads TGTGCCAGCAGCCTGTCAGGGAACACTGAAGCTTTCTTT.

The chain is built from TRBV19 and TRBJ2-7, with unresolved D. V was trimmed by 3 bases and J by 12 bases, leaving 15 bases between them. The CDR3 covers 12 residues. The germline V gene encodes CDR1 LNHDA and CDR2 SQIVND (reference sequence). CDR3 sequence (DNA): TGTGCCAGTAGTATGCCTTTCCAGTCCCCGTACTTC. Protein product: CASSMPFQSPYF.

This rearrangement joins TRBV18 to TRBJ2-6; a weak D match, TRBD1 (6 bases). Germline assignment: CDR1 KGHSH and CDR2 LQKENI. Trimming removed 6 bases from V and 2 bases from J, with 17 bases in between. CDR3 length equals 17 residues. The CDR3 DNA reads TGTGCCAGCTCGGAATTTACAGGGAACACTGGGGCCAACGTCCTGACTTTC. Translating it yields CASSEFTGNTGANVLTF.

The chain links TRBV10-3 to TRBJ2-1, with D hard to call. V was shortened by 3 bases and J by 3 bases, with 6 bases between the two germline ends. CDR3 length: 13 amino acids. Germline V gene data show CDR1 as ENHRY and CDR2 as SYGVKD. The CDR3 loop is CAISEIHYNEQFF. Written as DNA, the CDR3 is TGTGCCATCAGTGAAATCCACTACAATGAGCAGTTCTTC.

The chain combines TRBV11-1 with TRBJ2-2; D perhaps matches TRBD2 (5 bases). Germline CDR1 SGHAT, CDR2 FQDESV (reference sequence). Trimming removed 3 bases at V and 9 bases at J, with 17 bases between. This CDR3 comprises 15 residues. The chain's CDR3 is CASSFSGSPPWELFF. The CDR3 DNA is TGTGCCAGCAGCTTCTCGGGGTCTCCCCCCTGGGAGCTGTTTTTT.

This chain joins TRBV5-5 and TRBJ2-7, with 11 bases matching TRBD2. Germline trimming cut 1 base from V and 4 bases from J; bases unmatched to any gene: 4. Germline lookup yields CDR1 SGHKS and CDR2 YYEKEE (reference sequence). The CDR3 loop spans 15 amino acids. CDR3 nucleotide sequence: TGTGCCAGCAGCTTGTGGCTAGCGGGGGGTTACGAGCAGTACTTC. Translation gives CASSLWLAGGYEQYF.

The V gene is TRBV7-2, the J gene TRBJ2-7; 9 bases are a match to TRBD1. The CDR3 totals 14 residues. V lost 1 base, J lost 3 bases, and 1 base stayed unmatched. Germline CDR1 is SGHTA and CDR2 is FQGNSA. The CDR3 nucleotides are TGTGCCAGCAGCTTAGGGGACAGGGTCTACGAGCAGTACTTC. The encoded protein is CASSLGDRVYEQYF.

This clone was picked up a small number of times. The rearrangement uses TRBV7-2 and TRBJ1-6; D is possibly TRBD1 (6 bases). Looked up from germline, CDR1 is SGHTA and CDR2 is FQGNSA. This CDR3 contains 14 residues. Deletions cut 5 bases from V and 9 bases from J, with 14 bases between. CDR3 sequence (DNA): TGTGCCAGCAGCCCCGGACAGCGGGGTTCACCCCTCCACTTT. Protein: CASSPGQRGSPLHF.

The sample holds one count of this clone. The chain couples TRBV18 to TRBJ2-5, with TRBD1 as a possible D gene (6 bases). This CDR3 is 17 amino acids long. Trimming removed 3 bases at V and 1 base at J, with 18 bases between. CDR1 is KGHSH, CDR2 LQKENI, per germline. CDR3 nucleotides: TGTGCCAGCTCACCGACCAGCCTTCACAGGGCCCAAGAGACCCAGTACTTC. It is translated as CASSPTSLHRAQETQYF. Combining the CDR3 with reference TRBV18 and TRBJ2-5 gives the whole variable domain NAGVMQNPRHLVRRRGQEARLRCSPMKGHSHVYWYRQLPEEGLKFMVYLQKENIIDESGMPKERFSAEFPKEGPSILRIQQVVRGDSAAYFCASSPTSLHRAQETQYFGPGTRLLVL.

The gene calls are TRBV29-1 and TRBJ2-5; a weak D match, TRBD2 (6 bases). Germline V CDR1 and CDR2: SQVTM, ANQGSEA. V was shortened by 4 bases and J by 2 bases, with 11 bases between the two germline ends. The length of the CDR3 is 13 residues. The DNA for the CDR3 is TGCAGCGTTGTTAATGCGGGGCAAGAGACCCAGTACTTC. Protein product: CSVVNAGQETQYF.

This chain connects TRBV30 to TRBJ1-1, with D tentatively TRBD1 (5 bases). This CDR3 is built from 13 residues. V was clipped by 2 bases and J by 4 bases, with 11 bases between them. Germline assignment: CDR1 GTSNPN and CDR2 SVGIG (reference sequence). CDR3 region: CAWSRGGGTEAFF. Written as DNA, the CDR3 is TGTGCCTGGAGTCGCGGGGGGGGCACTGAAGCTTTCTTT.

On this clone: Other DNA sequences of this sample code for an identical CDR3. V is TRBV24-1 and J is TRBJ1-2, with D unclear. The germline CDR1 and CDR2 sequences are KGHDR and SFDVKD. The CDR3 totals 14 residues. V was clipped by 4 bases and J by 6 bases, with 14 bases between them. CDR3 sequence reads: CATSDHDILHGYTF. The DNA of the CDR3 is TGTGCCACCAGTGACCATGACATTCTGCATGGCTACACCTTC.

The rearrangement joins TRBV30 to TRBJ1-6; D is ambiguous. The length of the CDR3 is 13 residues. CDR1 and CDR2 from the germline V gene are GTSNPN and SVGIG (reference sequence). Deletions cut 2 bases from V and 10 bases from J, with 12 bases between. CDR3 loop: CAWSMEGGSPLHF. CDR3 DNA sequence: TGTGCCTGGAGTATGGAGGGCGGGTCACCCCTCCACTTT.

V is TRBV28 and J is TRBJ1-2; D might be TRBD1 (5 bases). The CDR3 loop spans 17 amino acids. Germline loops: CDR1 MDHEN, CDR2 SYDVKM. V lost 2 bases, J lost 8 bases, and 24 bases lay in between. The DNA for the CDR3 is TGTGCCAGCAGTTTAGGAGGAGTCCCGGGGGGGGGAAAAGGCTACACCTTC. It yields the protein CASSLGGVPGGGKGYTF.

This clone was detected only once. The chain recombines TRBV15 with TRBJ2-2; no clear D gene. With 0 bases removed from V and 6 bases from J, the gap between germline ends came to 14 bases. Germline CDR1 LNHNV, CDR2 YYDKDF (reference sequence). CDR3 length: 16 residues. The DNA for the CDR3 is TGTGCCACCAGCAGAGATGTGGCAGGCTCCGCCGGGGAGCTGTTTTTT. This codes for CATSRDVAGSAGELFF. The variable domain in full, completed from reference TRBV15 and TRBJ2-2, reads DAMVIQNPRYQVTQFGKPVTLSCSQTLNHNVMYWYQQKSSQAPKLLFHYYDKDFNNEADTPDNFQSRRPNTSFCFLDIRSPGLGDTAMYLCATSRDVAGSAGELFFGEGSRLTVL.

The rearrangement uses TRBV27 and TRBJ1-5, with 9 bases aligning to TRBD1. CDR1 and CDR2 from the germline V gene are MNHEY and SMNVEV (reference sequence). V shed 6 bases, J shed 2 bases, and the junction held 5 bases outside the gene matches. This CDR3 is 15 amino acids long. This CDR3 is CASSDRGYGNQPQHF. CDR3 DNA sequence: TGTGCCAGCAGCGACAGGGGGTACGGCAATCAGCCCCAGCATTTT.

The V gene is TRBV30, the J gene TRBJ1-3, with TRBD1 matching over 8 bases. The CDR3 spans 14 residues. With 1 base clipped from V and 4 bases from J, the junction kept 3 bases outside the gene matches. Germline CDR1 reads GTSNPN; CDR2 reads SVGIG (reference sequence). DNA of the CDR3: TGTGCCTGGAGTGCACAGGGGGGAGGAAACACCATATATTTT. It yields the protein CAWSAQGGGNTIYF.

The chain joins TRBV11-2 to TRBJ1-2, with D possibly matching TRBD1 (5 bases). CDR3 length: 12 residues. V shed 5 bases and J shed 5 bases, with 9 bases lying between them. Germline V gene data show CDR1 as SGHAT and CDR2 as FQNNGV. CDR3: CASSLQDYGYTF. CDR3 nucleotide sequence: TGTGCCAGCAGCCTACAGGATTATGGCTACACCTTC.

This sequence joins TRBV7-9 and TRBJ2-6; D possibly corresponds to TRBD1 (5 bases). V lost 5 bases to trimming and J lost 0 bases, with 14 bases between them. The CDR3 has 17 residues. Germline V gene lookup returns CDR1 SEHNR and CDR2 FQNEAQ (reference sequence). The CDR3 DNA is TGTGCCAGCAGCCCCTACGCAGGGTCCTCTGGGGCCAACGTCCTGACTTTC. Encoded protein: CASSPYAGSSGANVLTF.

The chain couples TRBV7-9 to TRBJ2-3; D may be TRBD2 (5 bases). CDR1 and CDR2 (germline): SEHNR, FQNEAQ (reference sequence). This CDR3 spans 11 amino acids. Trimming left V 5 bases short and J 6 bases short, with 6 bases between. The CDR3 nucleotides read TGTGCCAGCAGCGGCGGGGATACGCAGTATTTT. Translation: CASSGGDTQYF.

The V and J genes are TRBV13 and TRBJ2-3; weak D call: TRBD1 (6 bases). This CDR3 comprises 15 residues. The V gene's germline CDR1 is PRHDT and CDR2 FYEKMQ (reference sequence). The V and J ends lost 5 bases and 6 bases respectively, with 18 bases between them. DNA of the CDR3: TGTGCCAGCAGCCCCGGGACACCTGGGGCTGATACGCAGTATTTT. This sequence encodes CASSPGTPGADTQYF.

J is TRBJ2-7 and V is TRBV19; D may be TRBD2 (6 bases). Germline-derived CDR1 and CDR2 are LNHDA and SQIVND (reference sequence). The V gene lost 7 bases and the J gene lost 6 bases, with 13 bases spanning the gap. The CDR3 runs 12 residues. This chain's CDR3 is CASNPPGGEQYF. CDR3 nucleotides: TGTGCCAGTAACCCCCCCGGGGGCGAGCAGTACTTC.

The V call is TRBV27, the J call TRBJ2-1, with 11 nucleotides matching TRBD2. The germline V gene has CDR1 MNHEY and CDR2 SMNVEV (reference sequence). With V trimmed by 6 bases and J by 7 bases, 8 bases remained unmatched. The CDR3 totals 15 residues. The DNA of the CDR3 is TGTGCCAGCAGCATACTAGCGGGGGCCCTGAATGAGCAGTTCTTC. As protein: CASSILAGALNEQFF.

The rearrangement links TRBV11-2 to TRBJ1-2, with no clear D. Between the trimmed V and J ends, which lost 0 bases and 7 bases, there was a span of 12 bases. The CDR3 length is 14 residues. Germline values: CDR1 SGHAT, CDR2 FQNNGV. The chain's CDR3 is CASSLDRLSGGYTF. The CDR3 DNA reads as TGTGCCAGCAGCTTAGACCGGCTTTCGGGTGGCTACACCTTC.

This clone was picked up one time. This rearrangement joins TRBV28 to TRBJ2-7; 7 nucleotides line up with TRBD2. Germline CDR1 MDHEN, CDR2 SYDVKM. This CDR3 comprises 14 residues. V shed 6 bases, J shed 3 bases, and the junction held 8 bases outside the gene matches. The CDR3 sequence is CASSPGGRNYEQYF. The CDR3 DNA reads TGTGCCAGCAGCCCGGGAGGAAGAAACTACGAGCAGTACTTC.